Listed here are 22 T cell receptor beta chains from one sample, sequenced in a study of Ad26.COV2.S vaccination and SARS-CoV-2 variants. Here immunoSEQ multiplex PCR was the method, and the copy in TCRdb shows in-frame clones only, minus some. The sample has hundreds of thousands of clones; about 88% are singletons. Treatment in this sample: some 19 received Ad26.COV2.S at low or high dose, single or two shots; 5 received placebo; per-sample allocation not given. After the first vaccine or placebo injection, samples were drawn on day 63. The specimen comprised peripheral blood, sampled in a trial of Ad26.COV2.S vaccine versus placebo. The receptors derive from a person aged 18-65 years who received the Ad26.COV2.S COVID-19 vaccine or a placebo.

Concerning this clone: The identical CDR3 is also encoded by other nucleotide sequences in the sample. This rearrangement joins TRBV6-4 to TRBJ1-6, with 9 bases identical to TRBD1. The V gene end was trimmed by 4 bases and the J gene end by 7 bases; junction bases not matched to a gene: 2. Per the germline V gene, CDR1 is MRHNA and CDR2 is SNTAGT. There are 14 residues in the CDR3. CDR3 coding DNA: TGTGCCAGCAGTGCCGGACAGGGGAATTCACCCCTCCACTTT. Residues: CASSAGQGNSPLHF.

The chain combines TRBV5-6 with TRBJ2-1; 10 bases fit TRBD1. The CDR3 has 19 amino acids. Germline CDR1 reads SGHDT; CDR2 reads YYEEEE. J was trimmed by 0 bases and V by 3 bases; bases with no gene match: 12. The CDR3 region is CASSSDRDRGASSYNEQFF. The CDR3 region has the DNA TGTGCCAGCAGCTCGGACCGGGACAGGGGCGCAAGCTCCTACAATGAGCAGTTCTTC. The whole variable domain, remainder taken from reference TRBV5-6 and TRBJ2-1, is DAGVTQSPTHLIKTRGQQVTLRCSPKSGHDTVSWYQQALGQGPQFIFQYYEEEERQRGNFPDRFSGHQFPNYSSELNVNALLLGDSALYLCASSSDRDRGASSYNEQFFGPGTRLTVL.

J is TRBJ2-5 and V is TRBV7-7; D may be TRBD2 (5 bases). This CDR3 is 13 amino acids long. Germline V gene data show CDR1 as SSHAT and CDR2 as FNYEAQ (reference sequence). The CDR3 region has the DNA TGTGCTAGCTCGGGGTCAGAGCAAGAGACCCAGTACTTC. Translated, it gives CASSGSEQETQYF.

V and J are TRBV7-2 and TRBJ2-1; tentative D call: TRBD2 (5 bases). Germline CDR1 and CDR2: SGHTA and FQGNSA. The CDR3 extends over 14 amino acids. With 1 base removed from V and 7 bases from J, the gap between germline ends came to 11 bases. The CDR3 DNA sequence: TGTGCCAGCAGCTTAGGCGGAAGGACTAATGAGCAGTTCTTC. The encoded protein is CASSLGGRTNEQFF.

The chain couples TRBV28 to TRBJ1-6; D remains unclear. Germline V gives CDR1 MDHEN, CDR2 SYDVKM. This CDR3 region has 12 residues. V dropped 6 bases and J dropped 10 bases, with 10 bases sitting between them. The CDR3 sequence: CASRATGSPLHF. CDR3 bases: TGTGCCAGCAGGGCGACGGGGTCACCCCTCCACTTT.

V and J are TRBV5-1 and TRBJ1-1, with TRBD1 identical over 9 bases. Germline CDR1 is SGHRS and CDR2 is YFSETQ. This CDR3 contains 15 residues. The trim removed 3 bases at V and 6 bases at J, leaving 9 bases unmatched. The CDR3 nucleotides read TGCGCCAGCAGCTCAACAGGGGGCCGCAACGCTGAAGCTTTCTTT. Translating gives CASSSTGGRNAEAFF.

The chain employs TRBV5-1 and TRBJ2-3; 7 bases line up with TRBD2. The CDR3 sequence is 15 residues long. J gave up 5 bases and V 0 bases, and 6 bases lay outside the gene matches. Germline V gene sequence: CDR1 SGHRS, CDR2 YFSETQ. The CDR3 DNA reads as TGCGCCAGCAGCTTGGAGTTGAGGGAGGGAGATACGCAGTATTTT. Protein: CASSLELREGDTQYF. The full variable domain, rest sourced from reference TRBV5-1 and TRBJ2-3, is KAGVTQTPRYLIKTRGQQVTLSCSPISGHRSVSWYQQTPGQGLQFLFEYFSETQRNKGNFPGRFSGRQFSNSRSEMNVSTLELGDSALYLCASSLELREGDTQYFGPGTRLTVL.

The chain joins TRBV19 to TRBJ2-7; the D gene is possibly TRBD1 (8 bases). Germline CDR1 is LNHDA and CDR2 is SQIVND (reference sequence). The V gene lost 5 bases and the J gene lost 7 bases, with 18 bases spanning the gap. This CDR3 is 14 amino acids long. The CDR3 region has the DNA TGTGCCAGTAGTCCCGGGAGGACAGGGCGGGAGCAGTACTTC. This translates into CASSPGRTGREQYF.

This clone has only one observation. The chain carries TRBV6-2 or TRBV6-3 and TRBJ2-3; D not certain. CDR1 is MNHEY and CDR2 is SVGEGT in the germline V gene. Trimming removed 0 bases at V and 0 bases at J, with 10 bases between. The CDR3 loop spans 16 amino acids. The CDR3 spells CASSYSERPSTDTQYF. CDR3 coding DNA: TGTGCCAGCAGTTACTCGGAAAGACCGAGCACAGATACGCAGTATTTT.

With regard to this clone: This same CDR3 is encoded by further DNA sequences in the sample. The chain couples TRBV19 to TRBJ2-1; D possibly matches TRBD1 or TRBD2 (5 bases each). This CDR3 region has 11 residues. V was cut by 3 bases and J by 9 bases, with 6 bases left in between. CDR1 is LNHDA, CDR2 SQIVND, per germline (reference sequence). CDR3 residues: CASSIGGEQFF. The CDR3, as DNA: TGTGCCAGTAGTATTGGGGGTGAGCAGTTCTTC.

The CDR3 DNA reads TGTGCCAGCACCCCGGGGGCAGGGGACCCCGCGAACTATGGCTACACCTTC. Protein sequence: CASTPGAGDPANYGYTF. The chain uses TRBV5-4 and TRBJ1-2; TRBD1 might be the D (6 bases). This CDR3 region has 17 residues. The V and J ends lost 6 bases and 2 bases respectively, with 23 bases between them. From germline, CDR1 is SGHNT and CDR2 YYREEE (reference sequence).

The chain recombines TRBV3-1 (or the pseudogene TRBV3-2) with TRBJ2-2; TRBD1 is a possible D gene (5 bases). Trimming left V 2 bases short and J 2 bases short, with 12 bases between. The CDR3 is 16 residues long. In germline, CDR1 is LGHDT, CDR2 YNNKEL (reference sequence). In nucleotides, the CDR3 is TGTGCCAGCAGCCAATCGTCTCAGGGCAACACCGGGGAGCTGTTTTTT. It encodes CASSQSSQGNTGELFF.

The chain is built from TRBV29-1 and TRBJ2-5; TRBD2 matches 13 bases. The V and J ends lost 3 bases and 5 bases, in that order; junction bases with no gene match: 6. In germline, CDR1 is SQVTM, CDR2 ANQGSEA. The CDR3 runs to 15 residues. The CDR3 DNA follows: TGCAGCGTTGATCAGGGACTAGCGGGGCGGGAGACCCAGTACTTC. Translated: CSVDQGLAGRETQYF.

The chain couples TRBV3-1 (or the pseudogene TRBV3-2) to TRBJ1-1; 7 bases align to TRBD1. The CDR3 is made up of 17 amino acids. Germline V gene lookup returns CDR1 LGHDT and CDR2 YNNKEL (reference sequence). V gave up 3 bases and J gave up 0 bases; unmatched junction bases: 10. CDR3 amino acids: CASSHPLGQAMNTEAFF. CDR3 DNA sequence: TGTGCCAGCAGCCATCCCCTTGGACAGGCTATGAACACTGAAGCTTTCTTT.

This chain links TRBV3-1 (or the pseudogene TRBV3-2) with TRBJ2-1; 10 nucleotides line up with TRBD2. CDR1 and CDR2 (germline): LGHDT, YNNKEL (reference sequence). The ends lost 4 bases at V and 3 bases at J; junction bases unmatched: 3. This CDR3 comprises 15 residues. The CDR3 DNA reads as TGTGCCAGCAGCCTTAGCGGGAGGATCTACAATGAGCAGTTCTTC. As protein: CASSLSGRIYNEQFF.

This chain joins TRBV7-3 and TRBJ2-1; D is perhaps TRBD1 (5 bases). Germline CDR1 and CDR2: SGHTA and FQGTGA. Trimming shortened V by 5 bases and J by 5 bases, and 10 bases separated the two germline ends. This CDR3 region has 13 residues. CDR3 sequence: CASSPDSNNEQFF. CDR3 in DNA: TGTGCCAGCAGCCCTGACAGCAACAATGAGCAGTTCTTC.

V is TRBV11-2 and J is TRBJ2-1, with TRBD1 matching 9 bases. CDR3 length equals 17 residues. CDR1 SGHAT and CDR2 FQNNGV come from the germline V gene. After removal of 4 bases from V and 1 base from J, the junction contained 8 bases not matched to a gene. DNA for the CDR3: TGTGCCAGCAGCTATACAGGGGGCGCTCCTTCCTACAATGAGCAGTTCTTC. Its translation is CASSYTGGAPSYNEQFF.

A single count supports this clone. This CDR3 reads CASSFQGPNSPLHF. CDR3 sequence (DNA): TGTGCCAGCAGCTTTCAGGGTCCAAATTCACCCCTCCACTTT. The chain is built from TRBV7-9 and TRBJ1-6; D is perhaps TRBD1 (5 bases). V was clipped by 3 bases and J by 7 bases, with 10 bases between them. The CDR3 is 14 amino acids. Germline loops: CDR1 SEHNR, CDR2 FQNEAQ (reference sequence).

DNA for the CDR3: TGCAGCGTTGGACAGGGCTCCTACGAGCAGTACTTC. It specifies CSVGQGSYEQYF. The genes are TRBV29-1 and TRBJ2-7, with TRBD1 identical over 7 bases. With 4 bases clipped from V and 0 bases from J, the junction kept 0 bases outside the gene matches. Germline CDR1 SQVTM, CDR2 ANQGSEA. The CDR3 has 12 amino acids.

The chain has TRBV5-4 and TRBJ1-1; D possibly corresponds to TRBD1 (5 bases). Per the germline V gene, CDR1 is SGHNT and CDR2 is YYREEE (reference sequence). Trimming removed 1 base from V and 3 bases from J, with 10 bases in between. This CDR3 spans 14 amino acids. The chain's CDR3 is CASSLIGRDTEAFF. The CDR3 DNA sequence: TGTGCCAGCAGCTTGATAGGCAGGGACACTGAAGCTTTCTTT.

This chain uses TRBV11-2 with TRBJ2-1, with D perhaps matching TRBD2 (6 bases). Per germline, CDR1 SGHAT and CDR2 FQNNGV. The V end was cut by 5 bases, the J end by 2 bases, with 7 bases between. This CDR3 has 13 residues. CDR3 nucleotide sequence: TGTGCCAGCAGCCTAGCGCCCTACAATGAGCAGTTCTTC. Protein: CASSLAPYNEQFF.

The rearrangement joins TRBV7-2 to TRBJ2-3; maybe TRBD2 (7 bases). Per germline, CDR1 SGHTA and CDR2 FQGNSA. The CDR3 is 15 residues long. V lost 5 bases and J 7 bases, leaving 19 bases between the germline ends. CDR3 residues: CASSPFQGGGYTQYF. In nucleotides, the CDR3 is TGTGCCAGCAGCCCCTTCCAAGGGGGGGGCTATACGCAGTATTTT.